These 2 T cell receptor beta chains originate from one sample sequenced in a study of blood T cell repertoires in COVID-19. Produced via immunoSEQ multiplex PCR; TCRdb's table is partial and in-frame only. The sample carries around 170,000 clones, 74% recorded once. The material sequenced was peripheral blood. The source is a woman of 80 years or more with acute or convalescent COVID-19.

The chain uses TRBV10-1 and TRBJ1-1; D remains unclear. The CDR3 sequence is 14 residues long. V was trimmed by 4 bases and J by 7 bases, leaving 16 bases between them. Looked up from germline, CDR1 is WNHNN and CDR2 is SYGVQD (reference sequence). CDR3 residues: CASSGTLGNREAFF. The CDR3 DNA is TGCGCCAGCAGTGGCACCCTCGGTAATCGTGAAGCTTTCTTT.

This sequence joins TRBV7-3 and TRBJ1-6, with D maybe TRBD1 (5 bases). Trimming pared 5 bases from V and 9 bases from J, leaving 17 bases between. The length of the CDR3 is 15 residues. Looked up from germline, CDR1 is SGHTA and CDR2 is FQGTGA. The CDR3 spells CASSPGHLQSSPLHF. Here the CDR3 DNA reads TGTGCCAGCAGCCCAGGACACCTACAAAGTTCACCCCTCCACTTT.